This entry concerns a single T cell receptor beta chain. This specimen belongs to a study of cytomegalovirus exposure and HLA in healthy donors. Overall study context: Some 180 million T cells yielded roughly 120 million unique TCR beta sequences in earlier analysis.

Germline values: CDR1 SGHDT, CDR2 YYEEEE. Trimming at V came to 1 base and at J to 13 bases, leaving 11 bases not matched to a gene. This CDR3 contains 14 residues. Primers included in the PCR were 60 Vbeta and 13 Jbeta primers. Profiling relied on immunoSEQ multiplex PCR, and the TCRdb table lists in-frame clones only, not all of them. In the table there are about 130,000 clones, 70% to 80% of which are singletons. Sequencing was carried out using PBMCs. The chain has TRBV5-6 and TRBJ1-5, with TRBD1 matching over 7 bases. This TCR was recovered from a human donor in good health. Written as DNA, the CDR3 is TGTGCCAGCAGCTTGCTTTCCGGGACAGACCCTCAGCATTTT. This gives the protein CASSLLSGTDPQHF.